Described below is a single T cell receptor beta chain sequence and its context. The specificity of this receptor is unknown. Per-nucleotide qualities are absent, and no much larger clonotype sits a single base away. The sample comes from a study of blood T cell repertoires in COVID-19 (dated by TCRdb to 2019 to 2021). For the study in its entirety: The collaborator samples originated in the United States, Italy and Spain and spanned the acute and convalescent phases of COVID-19. The prospective study material was composed of cDNA or gDNA derived from T cells, B-cell-depleted T cells, or PBMCs. The dataset comprised deeply sampled blood TCRbeta repertoires from subjects exposed to, actively infected with, or recovered from COVID-19. The repertoires were released in a freely available public database meant as a resource for research on the immune response to SARS-CoV-2. The samples were drawn from the first 160 participants of the ongoing ImmuneRACE study and from over a thousand subjects provided by 6 global collaborators. Nearly every sample came with metadata listing a de-identified subject ID, COVID-19 status, age in years and sex. Where available, HLA class I and class II types were taken from metadata supplied by the sample provider and were not determined by assay-based typing. General findings and caveats noted by the study authors: How much clinical and demographic metadata was included differed by source and by participant, and the metadata was provided uncurated.

Each collaborating institution followed its own protocols to collect whole blood in K2EDTA tubes. For TCRbeta analysis, collaborators shipped samples as frozen whole blood, isolated PBMCs, or DNA extracted from either of those sample types. Including cysteine and phenylalanine, the CDR3 has 15 amino acids. Just CDR3 DNA is preserved here, 45 bases in frame from base 1. V and J are truncated by 5 bases and 0 bases respectively, leaving an intervening sequence of 14 bases. As encoded in the germline V gene, CDR1 is MDHEN while CDR2 is SYDVKM. The immunoSEQ Assay, a bias-controlled multiplex PCR, was used to amplify TCRbeta CDR3 regions from genomic DNA. Turning to the authors' computational methods: The number of nucleated cells in each sample was estimated from the amplification of reference gene primers within the assay. To quantify the absolute abundance of each unique TCRbeta CDR3 rearrangement, sequence reads were collapsed and filtered. For each sample, productive Simpson clonality was calculated as the square root of Simpson's diversity index across productive rearrangements. Drawn from immuneACCESS, this table holds only the in-frame rearrangements with V and J called that TCRdb kept. Clones are partly lost; checked studies trace under half to an unresolved V gene and leave the rest unexplained. The V and J calls and clone size were taken over from that table, and D and trimming were inferred from the DNA. The table for this sample lists around 67,000 clones; about 91% of them were counted only once. More than 1.5% of the sample goes to the ten largest clones.

The chain links TRBV28 with TRBJ2-7, with no reliable assignment of the D segment. Sequenced input: peripheral blood. The sequence was obtained from an elderly woman with active or convalescent COVID-19. The DNA reads as follows: TGTGCCAGCAGTCCCGGTAGCATTAACTCCTACGAGCAGTACTTC. The encoded protein is CASSPGSINSYEQYF.